What follows is one T cell receptor beta chain and its context. Its matching antigen is unknown. Naive-designated CD8 cells lacked CD45RO, were positively enriched for CCR7, and omitted terminally differentiated effector memory CD45RA+ cells. The germline V gene encodes CDR1 SGHAT and CDR2 FQNNGV. CDR3 size: 18 residues. Trimming took 5 bases from V and 2 from J, leaving 23 bases between them. Per the study methods: Filtering differed for immunoSEQ, which gave only junction sequences without quality scores. TCRdb keeps only in-frame clones here, not all; method: immunoSEQ multiplex PCR. That table supplies the V and J calls and clone size; D and trimming were determined from the DNA. The sample lists about 1,800,000 clones; roughly 94% were seen once. This specimen comes from a study of shared clonotypes between healthy human individuals. Broader study findings: Generally, naive subsets (rather than memory subsets) showed larger estimated richness. Compared with clonotypes that all four donors shared, non-shared clonotypes had lower generation probabilities. Sequencing depth was expected to affect clonotype sharing among donors.

The receptor's source is a man aged 18 to 30 in good health. The sequenced sample consisted of naive CD8+ T cells sorted from blood. The rearrangement links TRBV11-2 to TRBJ2-3; possible D gene TRBD1, 6 bases. The DNA of the CDR3 is TGTGCCAGCAGCCTAGGTATTGGGGGCAGACCCTTCACAGATACGCAGTATTTT. Translated: CASSLGIGGRPFTDTQYF. The variable domain in full, completed from reference TRBV11-2 and TRBJ2-3, reads EAGVAQSPRYKIIEKRQSVAFWCNPISGHATLYWYQQILGQGPKLLIQFQNNGVVDDSQLPKDRFSAERLKGVDSTLKIQPAKLEDSAVYLCASSLGIGGRPFTDTQYFGPGTRLTVL.